A selection of T cell receptor beta chains follows, all from one sample in a study of CD8 T cells in Susac syndrome. TCRdb re-derived calls from the immunoSEQ multiplex PCR reads in MiXCR, one entry per CDR3 protein. The table has over 100,000 distinct CDR3 sequences, 85% to 95% seen once. The material sequenced was CD4+ T cells from PBMCs. These receptors were taken from a human donor in good health. CDR3s include the opening cysteine and the closing phenylalanine or tryptophan. Clone size appears in some rows only: once, few, many, or a class for an expanded clone.

j_gene | abundance | v_gene | CDR3aa
TRBJ1-6 | NA | TRBV19 | CASSEGTGGNSPLHF
TRBJ1-2 | NA | TRBV6-5 | CASRDADRVDGYTF
TRBJ2-7 | NA | TRBV7-3 | CASSLSSTSYEQYF
TRBJ2-1 | NA | TRBV9 | CASSVDPREINEQFF
TRBJ2-2 | NA | TRBV24-1 | CATSDPQTGTGELFF
TRBJ1-4 | once | TRBV19 | CASRPRGLNEKLFF
TRBJ2-1 | NA | TRBV19 | CASRNPGLAAIDSYNEQFF
TRBJ2-6 | NA | TRBV4-3 | CASSQDLVRGSSGANVLTF
TRBJ2-5 | NA | TRBV2 | CASSGLWVVQETQYF
TRBJ1-1 | NA | TRBV4-3 | CASSQVTASTEAFF
TRBJ2-7 | NA | TRBV6-2/TRBV6-3 | CASSYSIGDRGLREQYF
TRBJ1-5 | once | TRBV14 | CASSQGPHIPQGRRNQPQHF
TRBJ2-7 | NA | TRBV6-2/TRBV6-3 | CASSVGPYEQYF
TRBJ1-5 | NA | TRBV20-1 | CSARDRDQPQHF
TRBJ1-2 | NA | TRBV5-6 | CASSETGGSSGYTF
TRBJ2-3 | NA | TRBV6-1 | CASRAPPDTQYF
TRBJ2-6 | few | TRBV12-3/TRBV12-4 | CASSLAGANVLTF
TRBJ1-3 | NA | TRBV30 | CAWSSIMHPGNTIYF
TRBJ2-1 | NA | TRBV20-1 | CSARSKVNEQFF
TRBJ2-7 | NA | TRBV5-1 | CASSLDSGGLDYEQYF
TRBJ1-1 | NA | TRBV6-2/TRBV6-3 | CASSYRSNTEAFF
TRBJ2-1 | NA | TRBV19 | CASSIGSGRVDEQFF
TRBJ1-3 | NA | TRBV10-3 | CAIEGSGNTIYF
TRBJ2-5 | NA | TRBV18 | CASRTQETQYF
TRBJ1-6 | NA | TRBV3-1 | CASSQASGARPWCVSGSPLHF
TRBJ2-2 | NA | TRBV6-5 | CASSYWPRGELFF
TRBJ2-3 | NA | TRBV20-1 | CSASRGAGGSTDTQYF
TRBJ1-5 | NA | TRBV13 | CASSLRTGGRFGPQHF
TRBJ2-1 | once | TRBV6-2/TRBV6-3 | CASSIRVGGNEQFF
TRBJ2-2 | NA | TRBV20-1 | CSARDIGDRAYKNTGELFF
TRBJ2-7 | NA | TRBV3-1 | CASSQVTAYEQYF
TRBJ2-1 | NA | TRBV12-3/TRBV12-4 | CASTQDHFLSESSYNEQFF
TRBJ2-7 | NA | TRBV20-1 | CSATGTSGYEQYF
TRBJ1-5 | NA | TRBV12-5 | CASAEQEDQPQHF
TRBJ2-7 | NA | TRBV7-9 | CASSSRDTEIEQYF
TRBJ2-5 | NA | TRBV27 | CASSLYKGSDTQYF
TRBJ1-5 | NA | TRBV20-1 | CSARARTGANQPQHF
TRBJ2-7 | NA | TRBV6-2/TRBV6-3 | CASSTPGRGGYEQYF
TRBJ2-7 | once | TRBV4-1 | CASSPLGGDRGYEQYF
TRBJ1-2 | NA | TRBV7-2 | CASSMDLTGGYTF